This T cell receptor beta chain was captured in a study of monozygotic twins with inflammatory bowel disease. The CDR3 has 14 amino acids. The germline CDR1 and CDR2 sequences are SNHLY and FYNNEI. Study-wide results and limits: No repertoire similarity difference was seen between concordant and discordant twins; power was possibly limited. Immunosuppressive treatments differing between patients may have added repertoire variability. Researchers report that IBD patients shared fewer clonotypes with others than healthy twins, especially amid disease activity.

TCRdb re-called the 5' RACE reads and shows each CDR3 protein once, DNA omitted. There are more than 300,000 distinct CDR3 sequences in the sample, with about 5% held by the top ten. Points on this clonotype: Its cognate antigen is unknown.

The sequencing sample was made of blood. This sequence originates from a human donor with ulcerative colitis or Crohn's disease, or a healthy co-twin of an affected twin (not recorded which). V gene TRBV2 combines with J gene TRBJ2-4; the TRBD1 assignment by TCRdb is unverifiable without DNA. The CDR3 here is CATMGDLAKNIQYF.